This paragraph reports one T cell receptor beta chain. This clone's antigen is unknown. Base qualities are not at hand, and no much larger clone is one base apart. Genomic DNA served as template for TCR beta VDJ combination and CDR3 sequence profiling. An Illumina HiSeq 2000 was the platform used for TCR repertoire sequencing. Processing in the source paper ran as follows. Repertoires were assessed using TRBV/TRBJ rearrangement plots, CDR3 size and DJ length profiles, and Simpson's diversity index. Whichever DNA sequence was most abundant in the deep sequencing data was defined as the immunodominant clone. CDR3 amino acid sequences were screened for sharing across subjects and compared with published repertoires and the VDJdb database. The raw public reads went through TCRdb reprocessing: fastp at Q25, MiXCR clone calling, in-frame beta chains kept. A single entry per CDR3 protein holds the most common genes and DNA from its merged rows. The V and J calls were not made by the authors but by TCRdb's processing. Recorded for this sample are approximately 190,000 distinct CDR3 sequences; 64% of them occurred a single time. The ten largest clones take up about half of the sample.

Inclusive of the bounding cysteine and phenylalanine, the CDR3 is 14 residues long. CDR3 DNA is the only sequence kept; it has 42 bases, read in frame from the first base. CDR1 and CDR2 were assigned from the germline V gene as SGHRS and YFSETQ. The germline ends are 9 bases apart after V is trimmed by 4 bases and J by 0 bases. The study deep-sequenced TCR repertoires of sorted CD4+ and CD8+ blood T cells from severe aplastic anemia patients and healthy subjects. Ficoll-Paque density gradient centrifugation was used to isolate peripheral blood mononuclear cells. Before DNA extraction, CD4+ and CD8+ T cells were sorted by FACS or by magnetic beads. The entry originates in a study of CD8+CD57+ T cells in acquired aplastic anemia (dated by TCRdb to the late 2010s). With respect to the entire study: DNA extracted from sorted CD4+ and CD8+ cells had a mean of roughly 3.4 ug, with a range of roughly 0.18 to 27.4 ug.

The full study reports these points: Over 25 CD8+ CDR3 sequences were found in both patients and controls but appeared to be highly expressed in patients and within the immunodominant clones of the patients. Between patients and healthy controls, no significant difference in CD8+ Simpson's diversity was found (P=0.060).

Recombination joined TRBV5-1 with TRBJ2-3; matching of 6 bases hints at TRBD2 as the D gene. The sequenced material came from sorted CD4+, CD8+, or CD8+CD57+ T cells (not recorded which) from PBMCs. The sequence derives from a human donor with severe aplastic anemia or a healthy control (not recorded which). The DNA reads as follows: TGCGCCAGCAGCAGCAGCGGGAGCACAGATACGCAGTATTTT. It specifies CASSSSGSTDTQYF.